The clone carrying this T cell receptor (beta chain) turned up a few times. Its target is unknown. For TCR, cDNA came from 5'RACE template switching, which added a universal primer site and UMIs. TCRdb re-derived calls from the 5' RACE reads in MiXCR, one entry per CDR3 protein. The sample lists about 310,000 distinct CDR3 sequences; around 4% were seen once. The data derive from a study of T cells after yellow fever vaccination. Across the study: Preparation used SMART-Seq v4 Ultra Low Input for the low-cell-number fractions. Study-level points and caveats: The study re-detected most primary-vaccination clones after the booster (96% CD4, 85% to 90% CD8).

J gave up 4 bases and V 4 bases, and 5 bases lay outside the gene matches. CDR1 is SEHNR and CDR2 is FQNEAQ in the germline V gene (reference sequence). The CDR3 has 14 residues. This material consisted of PBMCs, taken on the day of the yellow fever booster vaccination. This clonotype originated in a man aged 18 to 29 who received the YFV17D yellow fever vaccine. J is TRBJ1-2 and V is TRBV7-9, with 8 bases identical to TRBD1. CDR3 sequence reads: CASSSQGAGYGYTF. CDR3 sequence (DNA): TGTGCCAGCAGCTCCCAGGGGGCTGGCTATGGCTACACCTTC.